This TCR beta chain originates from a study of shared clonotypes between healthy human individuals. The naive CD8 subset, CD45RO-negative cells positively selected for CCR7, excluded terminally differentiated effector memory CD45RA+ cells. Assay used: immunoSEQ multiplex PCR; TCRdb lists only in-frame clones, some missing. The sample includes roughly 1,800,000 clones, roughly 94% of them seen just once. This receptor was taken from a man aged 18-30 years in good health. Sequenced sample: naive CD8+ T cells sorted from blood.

CDR3 in DNA: TGTGCCAGCAGTGAAGGGGCACAGGGAGCATATTCACCCCTCCACTTT. Translating it yields CASSEGAQGAYSPLHF. The chain uses TRBV2 and TRBJ1-6; TRBD1 might be the D (6 bases). Germline V lookup: CDR1 SNHLY, CDR2 FYNNEI. V lost 1 base, J lost 8 bases, and 15 bases lay in between. The CDR3 runs to 16 residues.